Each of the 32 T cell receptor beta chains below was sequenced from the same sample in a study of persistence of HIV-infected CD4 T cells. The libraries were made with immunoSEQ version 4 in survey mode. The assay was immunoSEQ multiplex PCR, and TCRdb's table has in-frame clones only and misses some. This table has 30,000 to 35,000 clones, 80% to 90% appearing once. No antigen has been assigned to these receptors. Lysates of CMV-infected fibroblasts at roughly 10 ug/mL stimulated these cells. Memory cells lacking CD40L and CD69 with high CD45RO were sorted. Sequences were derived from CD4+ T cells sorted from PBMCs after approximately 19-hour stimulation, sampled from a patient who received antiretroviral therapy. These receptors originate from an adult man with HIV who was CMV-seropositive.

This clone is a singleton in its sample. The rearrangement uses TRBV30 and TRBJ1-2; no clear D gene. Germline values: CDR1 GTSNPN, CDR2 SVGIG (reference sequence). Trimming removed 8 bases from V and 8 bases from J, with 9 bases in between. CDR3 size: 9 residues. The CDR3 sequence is CARTPGYTF. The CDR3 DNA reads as TGTGCCCGGACGCCCGGCTACACCTTC. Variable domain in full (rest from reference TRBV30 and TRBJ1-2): SQTIHQWPATLVQPVGSPLSLECTVEGTSNPNLYWYRQAAGRGLQLLFYSVGIGQISSEVPQNLSASRPQDRQFILSSKKLLLSDSGFYLCARTPGYTFGSGTRLTVV.

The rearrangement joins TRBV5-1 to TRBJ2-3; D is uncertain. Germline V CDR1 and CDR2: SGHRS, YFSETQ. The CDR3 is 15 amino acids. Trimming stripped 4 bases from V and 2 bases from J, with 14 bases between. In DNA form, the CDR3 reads TGCGCCAGCAGCGCGCGAGGATGGGTCACAGATACGCAGTATTTT. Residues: CASSARGWVTDTQYF.

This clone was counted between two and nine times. CDR3 in amino acids: CAISEAGRMNTEAFF. The CDR3 DNA reads TGTGCCATCAGTGAGGCTGGCCGGATGAACACTGAAGCTTTCTTT. The rearrangement links TRBV10-3 to TRBJ1-1, with D unresolved. V shed 2 bases and J shed 0 bases, with 10 bases lying between them. Per germline, CDR1 ENHRY and CDR2 SYGVKD. The CDR3 is 15 residues long.

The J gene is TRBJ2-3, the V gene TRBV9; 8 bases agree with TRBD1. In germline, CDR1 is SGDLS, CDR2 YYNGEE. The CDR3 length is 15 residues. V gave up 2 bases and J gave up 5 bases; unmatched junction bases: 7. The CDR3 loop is CASSVRGRTEDTQYF. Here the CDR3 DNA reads TGTGCCAGCAGCGTCAGGGGGCGCACTGAAGATACGCAGTATTTT. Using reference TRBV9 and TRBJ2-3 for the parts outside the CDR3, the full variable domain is DSGVTQTPKHLITATGQRVTLRCSPRSGDLSVYWYQQSLDQGLQFLIQYYNGEERAKGNILERFSAQQFPDLHSELNLSSLELGDSALYFCASSVRGRTEDTQYFGPGTRLTVL.

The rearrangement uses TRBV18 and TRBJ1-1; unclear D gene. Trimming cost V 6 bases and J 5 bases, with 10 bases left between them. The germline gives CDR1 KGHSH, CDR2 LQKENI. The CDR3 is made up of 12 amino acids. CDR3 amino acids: CASSAAETEAFF. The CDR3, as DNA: TGTGCCAGCTCCGCGGCGGAAACTGAAGCTTTCTTT.

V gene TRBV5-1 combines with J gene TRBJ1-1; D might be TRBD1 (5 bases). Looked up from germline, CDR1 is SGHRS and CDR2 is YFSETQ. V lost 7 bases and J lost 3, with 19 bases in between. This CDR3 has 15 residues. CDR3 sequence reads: CASSPQGWRDTEAFF. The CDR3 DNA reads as TGCGCCAGCTCACCGCAGGGATGGAGGGACACTGAAGCTTTCTTT.

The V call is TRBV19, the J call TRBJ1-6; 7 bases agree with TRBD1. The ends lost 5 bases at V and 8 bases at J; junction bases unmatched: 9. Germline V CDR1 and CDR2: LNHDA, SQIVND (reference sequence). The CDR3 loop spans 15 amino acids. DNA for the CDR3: TGTGCCAGTAGTCAATACGGACAGGACGATTCACCCCTCCACTTT. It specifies CASSQYGQDDSPLHF.

The CDR3 is CASSERTGMNTEAFF. The CDR3 region has the DNA TGTGCCAGCAGCGAAAGGACCGGTATGAACACTGAAGCTTTCTTT. The rearrangement joins TRBV7-2 to TRBJ1-1, with unresolved D. This CDR3 spans 15 amino acids. Trimming removed 5 bases from V and 0 bases from J, with 13 bases in between. CDR1 is SGHTA and CDR2 is FQGNSA in the germline V gene.

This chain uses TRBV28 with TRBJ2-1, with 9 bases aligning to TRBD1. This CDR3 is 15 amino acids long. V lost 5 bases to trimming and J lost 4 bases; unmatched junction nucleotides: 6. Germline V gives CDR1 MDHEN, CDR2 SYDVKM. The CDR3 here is CASSPTGGGYNEQFF. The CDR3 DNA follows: TGTGCCAGCAGTCCGACAGGGGGGGGATACAATGAGCAGTTCTTC.

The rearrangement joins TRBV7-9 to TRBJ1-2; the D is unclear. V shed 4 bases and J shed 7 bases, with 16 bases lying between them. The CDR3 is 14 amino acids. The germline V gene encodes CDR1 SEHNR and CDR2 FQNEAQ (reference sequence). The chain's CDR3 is CASSYSSVGSGYTF. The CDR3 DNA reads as TGTGCCAGCAGCTACTCGTCTGTGGGGAGTGGCTACACCTTC.

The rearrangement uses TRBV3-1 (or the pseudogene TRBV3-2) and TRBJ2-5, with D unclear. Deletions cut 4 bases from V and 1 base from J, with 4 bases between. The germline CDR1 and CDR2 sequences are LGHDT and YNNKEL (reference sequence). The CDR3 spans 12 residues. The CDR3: CASSPSQETQYF. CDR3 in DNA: TGTGCCAGCAGCCCATCCCAAGAGACCCAGTACTTC.

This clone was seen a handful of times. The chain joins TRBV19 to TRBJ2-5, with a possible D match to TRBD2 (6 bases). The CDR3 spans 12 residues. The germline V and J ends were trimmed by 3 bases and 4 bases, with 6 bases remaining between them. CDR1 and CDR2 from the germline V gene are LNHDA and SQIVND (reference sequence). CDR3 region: CASSMGGETQYF. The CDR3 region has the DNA TGTGCCAGTAGTATGGGGGGAGAGACCCAGTACTTC.

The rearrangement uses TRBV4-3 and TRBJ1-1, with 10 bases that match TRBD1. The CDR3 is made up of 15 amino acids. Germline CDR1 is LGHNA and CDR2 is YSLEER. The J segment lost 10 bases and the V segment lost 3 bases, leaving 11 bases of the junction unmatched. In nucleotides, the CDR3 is TGCGCCAGCAGCCATCCCGGGACAGGGGTCGCGGGAGCTTTCTTT. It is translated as CASSHPGTGVAGAFF.

The CDR3 here is CASSRTGSGYNEQFF. For the CDR3, the DNA is TGTGCCAGCAGCCGTACAGGGAGCGGCTACAATGAGCAGTTCTTC. V gene TRBV7-2 combines with J gene TRBJ2-1, with a weak D call TRBD1 (6 bases). The CDR3 extends over 15 amino acids. Trimming pared 5 bases from V and 3 bases from J, leaving 14 bases between. CDR1 SGHTA and CDR2 FQGNSA come from the germline V gene.

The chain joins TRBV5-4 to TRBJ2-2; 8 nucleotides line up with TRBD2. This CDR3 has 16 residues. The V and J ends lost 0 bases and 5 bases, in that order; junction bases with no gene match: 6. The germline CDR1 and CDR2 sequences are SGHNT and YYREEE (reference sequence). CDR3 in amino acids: CASSLGSGTRTGELFF. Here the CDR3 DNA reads TGTGCCAGCAGCTTGGGTTCCGGGACTAGGACCGGGGAGCTGTTTTTT.

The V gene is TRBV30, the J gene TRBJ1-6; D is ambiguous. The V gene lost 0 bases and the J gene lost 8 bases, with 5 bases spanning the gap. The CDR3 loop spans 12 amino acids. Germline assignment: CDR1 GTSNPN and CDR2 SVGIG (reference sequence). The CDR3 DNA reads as TGTGCCTGGAGTGTTAGCGATTCACCCCTCCACTTT. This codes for CAWSVSDSPLHF.

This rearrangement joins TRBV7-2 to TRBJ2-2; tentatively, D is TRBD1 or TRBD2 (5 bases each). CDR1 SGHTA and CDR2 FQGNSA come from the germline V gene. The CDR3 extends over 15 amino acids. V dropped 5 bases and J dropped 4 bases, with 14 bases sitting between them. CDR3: CASSPGGGGTGELFF. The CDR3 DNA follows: TGTGCCAGCAGCCCTGGCGGTGGGGGCACCGGGGAGCTGTTTTTT.

CDR3 nucleotide sequence: TGTGCCAGCAGCCAAGAGGGGCAGGGGGTCTCTGGGGCCAACGTCCTGACTTTC. Translating it yields CASSQEGQGVSGANVLTF. V gene TRBV4-2 combines with J gene TRBJ2-6, with 7 bases aligning to TRBD1. The V and J ends lost 0 bases and 0 bases, in that order; junction bases with no gene match: 5. Germline values: CDR1 LGHNA, CDR2 YNFKEQ. CDR3 size: 18 residues.

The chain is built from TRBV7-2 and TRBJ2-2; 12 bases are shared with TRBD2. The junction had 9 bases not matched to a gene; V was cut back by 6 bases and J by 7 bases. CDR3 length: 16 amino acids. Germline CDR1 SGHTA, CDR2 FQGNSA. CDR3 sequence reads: CASSSALAGGHGELFF. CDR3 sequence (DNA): TGTGCCAGCAGTTCAGCCCTAGCGGGGGGGCACGGGGAGCTGTTTTTT.

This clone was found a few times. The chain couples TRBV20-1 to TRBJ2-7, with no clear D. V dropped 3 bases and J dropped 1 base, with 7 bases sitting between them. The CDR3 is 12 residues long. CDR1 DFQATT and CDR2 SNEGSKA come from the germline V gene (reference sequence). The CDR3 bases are TGCAGTGCTAGTCTCAGTTCCTACGAGCAGTACTTC. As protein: CSASLSSYEQYF.

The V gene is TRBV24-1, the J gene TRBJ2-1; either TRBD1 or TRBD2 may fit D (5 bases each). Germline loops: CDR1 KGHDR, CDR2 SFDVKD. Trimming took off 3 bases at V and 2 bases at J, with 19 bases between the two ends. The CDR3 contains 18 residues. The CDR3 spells CATSDPTPTGTTYNEQFF. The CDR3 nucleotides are TGTGCCACCAGTGATCCCACTCCTACCGGGACGACCTACAATGAGCAGTTCTTC.

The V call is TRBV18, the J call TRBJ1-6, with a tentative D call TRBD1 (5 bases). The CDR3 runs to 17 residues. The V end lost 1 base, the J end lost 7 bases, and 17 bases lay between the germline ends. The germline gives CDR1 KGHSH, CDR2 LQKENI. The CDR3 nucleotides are TGTGCCAGCTCACCACGAATTTCTGACAGCGAAAATTCACCCCTCCACTTT. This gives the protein CASSPRISDSENSPLHF.

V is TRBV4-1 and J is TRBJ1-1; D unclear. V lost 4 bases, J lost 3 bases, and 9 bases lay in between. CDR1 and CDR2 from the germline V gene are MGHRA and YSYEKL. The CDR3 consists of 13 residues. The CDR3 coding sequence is TGCGCCAGCAGCCTCTCGGCGGACACTGAAGCTTTCTTT. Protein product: CASSLSADTEAFF.

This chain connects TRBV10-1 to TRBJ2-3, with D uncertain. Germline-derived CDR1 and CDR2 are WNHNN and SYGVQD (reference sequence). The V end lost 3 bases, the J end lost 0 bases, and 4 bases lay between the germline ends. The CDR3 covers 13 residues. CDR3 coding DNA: TGCGCCAGCAGTGATCCCAGCACAGATACGCAGTATTTT. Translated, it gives CASSDPSTDTQYF.

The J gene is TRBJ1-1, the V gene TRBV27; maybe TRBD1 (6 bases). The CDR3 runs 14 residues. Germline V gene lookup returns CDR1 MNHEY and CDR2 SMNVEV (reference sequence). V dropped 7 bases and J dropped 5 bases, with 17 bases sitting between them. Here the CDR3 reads CASKPQGLRTEAFF. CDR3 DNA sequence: TGTGCCAGCAAACCCCAGGGGCTAAGGACTGAAGCTTTCTTT.

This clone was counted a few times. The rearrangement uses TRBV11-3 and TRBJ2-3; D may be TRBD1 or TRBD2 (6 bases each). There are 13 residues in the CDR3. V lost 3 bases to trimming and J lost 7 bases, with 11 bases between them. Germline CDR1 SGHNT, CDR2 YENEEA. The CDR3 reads CASSLRDMNTQYF. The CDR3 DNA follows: TGTGCCAGCAGCTTGCGGGACATGAATACGCAGTATTTT.

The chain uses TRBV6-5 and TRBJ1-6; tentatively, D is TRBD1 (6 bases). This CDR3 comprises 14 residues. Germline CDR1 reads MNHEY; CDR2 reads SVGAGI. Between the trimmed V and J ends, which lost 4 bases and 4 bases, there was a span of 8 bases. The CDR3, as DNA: TGTGCCAGCAGTTCAGGACAGTATAATTCACCCCTCCACTTT. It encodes CASSSGQYNSPLHF.

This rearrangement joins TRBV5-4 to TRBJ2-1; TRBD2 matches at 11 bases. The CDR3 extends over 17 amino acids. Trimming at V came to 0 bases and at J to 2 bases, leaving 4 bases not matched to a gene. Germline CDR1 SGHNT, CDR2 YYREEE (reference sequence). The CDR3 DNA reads TGTGCCAGCAGCTTGGGACTAGCGGGGAGGACCTACAATGAGCAGTTCTTC. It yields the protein CASSLGLAGRTYNEQFF.

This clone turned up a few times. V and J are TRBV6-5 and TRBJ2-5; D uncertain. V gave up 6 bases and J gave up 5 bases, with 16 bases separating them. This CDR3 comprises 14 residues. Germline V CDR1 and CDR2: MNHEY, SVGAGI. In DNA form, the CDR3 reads TGTGCCAGCAGCCTGACGCCCTTGCGGGAGACCCAGTACTTC. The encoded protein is CASSLTPLRETQYF.

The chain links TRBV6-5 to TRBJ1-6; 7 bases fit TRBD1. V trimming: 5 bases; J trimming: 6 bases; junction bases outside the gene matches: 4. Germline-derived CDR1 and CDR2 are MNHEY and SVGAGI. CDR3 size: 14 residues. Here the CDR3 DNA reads TGTGCCAGCAGTCGAACAGGGGTTAATTCACCCCTCCACTTT. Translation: CASSRTGVNSPLHF.

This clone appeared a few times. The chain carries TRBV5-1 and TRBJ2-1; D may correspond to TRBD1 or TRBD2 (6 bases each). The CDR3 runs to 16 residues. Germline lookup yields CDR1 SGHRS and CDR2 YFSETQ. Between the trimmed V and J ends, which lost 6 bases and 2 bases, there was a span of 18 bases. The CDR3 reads CASTSGAGGPYNEQFF. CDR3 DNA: TGCGCCAGCACTTCGGGGGCCGGTGGTCCCTACAATGAGCAGTTCTTC. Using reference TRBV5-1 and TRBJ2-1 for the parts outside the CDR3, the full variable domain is KAGVTQTPRYLIKTRGQQVTLSCSPISGHRSVSWYQQTPGQGLQFLFEYFSETQRNKGNFPGRFSGRQFSNSRSEMNVSTLELGDSALYLCASTSGAGGPYNEQFFGPGTRLTVL.

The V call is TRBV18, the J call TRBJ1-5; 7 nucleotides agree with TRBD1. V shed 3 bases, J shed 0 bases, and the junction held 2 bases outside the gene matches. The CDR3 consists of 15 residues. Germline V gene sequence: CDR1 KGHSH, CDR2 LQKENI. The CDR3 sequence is CASSPGQNSNQPQHF. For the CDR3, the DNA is TGTGCCAGCTCACCGGGACAGAATAGCAATCAGCCCCAGCATTTT.